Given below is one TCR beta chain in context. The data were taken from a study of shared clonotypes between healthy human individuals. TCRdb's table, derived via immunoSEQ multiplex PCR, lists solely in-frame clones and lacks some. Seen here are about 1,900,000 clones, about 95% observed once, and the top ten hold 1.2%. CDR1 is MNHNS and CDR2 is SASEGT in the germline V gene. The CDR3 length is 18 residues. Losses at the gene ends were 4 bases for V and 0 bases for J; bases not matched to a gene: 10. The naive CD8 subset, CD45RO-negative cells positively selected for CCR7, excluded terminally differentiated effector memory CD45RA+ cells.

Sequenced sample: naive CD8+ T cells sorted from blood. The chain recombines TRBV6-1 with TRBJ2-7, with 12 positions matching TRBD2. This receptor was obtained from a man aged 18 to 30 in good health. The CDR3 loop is CASSAGLAGGRTSYEQYF. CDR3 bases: TGTGCCAGCAGTGCTGGTCTAGCGGGAGGGCGGACCTCCTACGAGCAGTACTTC.